What follows are 32 T cell receptor beta chains derived from one specimen sequenced in a study of OX40 agonist ivuxolimab in advanced cancers. Generated by immunoSEQ multiplex PCR, the TCRdb table keeps only in-frame clones and is missing some. The sample shows around 44,000 clones, approximately 87% of them seen only once. The specimen was CD4+ or CD8+ T cells sorted from blood, collected in a trial of the OX40 agonist ivuxolimab. The receptors originated from an adult with an advanced solid tumor such as melanoma, head and neck, liver or kidney cancer.

This chain links TRBV7-9 with TRBJ1-1; no definite D call. The CDR3 is 12 amino acids. Germline loops: CDR1 SEHNR, CDR2 FQNEAQ (reference sequence). Trimming cost V 1 base and J 6 bases, with 6 bases left between them. In DNA form, the CDR3 reads TGTGCCAGCAGCTTAGGGACCCCTGAAGCTTTCTTT. Translating gives CASSLGTPEAFF.

This clone was counted once. This chain links TRBV9 with TRBJ2-7; 8 nucleotides align to TRBD2. Germline CDR1 SGDLS, CDR2 YYNGEE. This CDR3 has 16 residues. V dropped 3 bases and J dropped 3; count of bases not matched to a gene: 11. CDR3 coding DNA: TGTGCCAGCAGCGCGATAGCGGGAACGGCCGTCTACGAGCAGTACTTC. Translating it yields CASSAIAGTAVYEQYF.

In its sample, this clone ranks as medium-sized. The chain uses TRBV2 and TRBJ2-7, with 10 bases fitting TRBD1. V was pared by 2 bases and J by 5 bases, with 6 bases of the junction left unmatched. The germline V gene has CDR1 SNHLY and CDR2 FYNNEI. CDR3 length: 15 amino acids. CDR3 loop: CASSEPGTGDHEQYF. In DNA, the CDR3 is TGTGCCAGCAGTGAACCTGGGACAGGGGACCACGAGCAGTACTTC.

V and J are TRBV7-6 and TRBJ1-1; 7 bases line up with TRBD1. This CDR3 has 15 residues. With 1 base clipped from V and 1 base from J, the junction kept 3 bases outside the gene matches. The germline V gene encodes CDR1 SGHVS and CDR2 FNYEAQ. The CDR3 sequence is CASSLEQGGNTEAFF. CDR3 nucleotide sequence: TGTGCCAGCAGCTTAGAGCAGGGGGGGAACACTGAAGCTTTCTTT. Together with reference TRBV7-6 and TRBJ1-1, the CDR3 gives the full variable domain: GAGVSQSPRYKVTKRGQDVALRCDPISGHVSLYWYRQALGQGPEFLTYFNYEAQQDKSGLPNDRFSAERPEGSISTLTIQRTEQRDSAMYRCASSLEQGGNTEAFFGQGTRLTVV.

The V and J genes are TRBV5-4 and TRBJ1-2, with D hard to call. CDR3 size: 13 residues. Germline values: CDR1 SGHNT, CDR2 YYREEE (reference sequence). V lost 0 bases, J lost 5 bases, and 8 bases lay in between. The CDR3 DNA reads TGTGCCAGCAGCTTGGAGGAGAGGTATGGCTACACCTTC. The encoded protein is CASSLEERYGYTF. The full variable domain, its missing parts supplied by reference TRBV5-4 and TRBJ1-2, is ETGVTQSPTHLIKTRGQQVTLRCSSQSGHNTVSWYQQALGQGPQFIFQYYREEENGRGNFPPRFSGLQFPNYSSELNVNALELDDSALYLCASSLEERYGYTFGSGTRLTVV.

V and J are TRBV11-2 and TRBJ2-1; possible D gene TRBD2, 5 bases. From germline, CDR1 is SGHAT and CDR2 FQNNGV. V lost 5 bases and J lost 7, with 18 bases in between. The CDR3 consists of 15 residues. CDR3 DNA: TGTGCCAGCAGCGTGGTAAGCTGGGCGGGTAATGAGCAGTTCTTC. Its protein product is CASSVVSWAGNEQFF.

The chain carries TRBV6-5 and TRBJ2-7, with 7 bases aligning to TRBD2. Per germline, CDR1 MNHEY and CDR2 SVGAGI. The junction had 4 bases not matched to a gene; V was cut back by 6 bases and J by 2 bases. The CDR3 runs 13 residues. CDR3 in amino acids: CASRLAATYEQYF. Here the CDR3 DNA reads TGTGCCAGCAGGCTAGCGGCAACCTACGAGCAGTACTTC.

Only one count was recorded for this clone. The chain is built from TRBV11-2 and TRBJ1-3; the D is unclear. V shed 5 bases and J shed 0 bases, with 8 bases lying between them. Germline loops: CDR1 SGHAT, CDR2 FQNNGV. The CDR3 sequence is 14 residues long. As DNA, the CDR3 is TGTGCCAGCAGCCTCGGCCCCTCTGGAAACACCATATATTTT. Translation gives CASSLGPSGNTIYF.

The chain employs TRBV9 and TRBJ1-3; D remains unclear. This CDR3 is built from 14 residues. Germline CDR1 SGDLS, CDR2 YYNGEE. Trimming pared 3 bases from V and 0 bases from J, leaving 7 bases between. The CDR3 DNA sequence: TGTGCCAGCAGCGAGGCCCTCTCTGGAAACACCATATATTTT. Its translation is CASSEALSGNTIYF.

Written as DNA, the CDR3 is TGTGCCAGCAGCCCCAGGACAGGGTGGGGGACTGAAGCTTTCTTT. This sequence encodes CASSPRTGWGTEAFF. J is TRBJ1-1 and V is TRBV11-3; the match to TRBD1 covers 8 bases. Germline V CDR1 and CDR2: SGHNT, YENEEA. This CDR3 region has 15 residues. The V gene end was trimmed by 5 bases and the J gene end by 5 bases; junction bases not matched to a gene: 10. Based on the CDR3 plus reference TRBV11-3 and TRBJ1-1, the full variable domain is EAGVVQSPRYKIIEKKQPVAFWCNPISGHNTLYWYLQNLGQGPELLIRYENEEAVDDSQLPKDRFSAERLKGVDSTLKIQPAELGDSAVYLCASSPRTGWGTEAFFGQGTRLTVV.

The chain is built from TRBV5-6 and TRBJ1-3, with 12 bases fitting TRBD1. CDR1 and CDR2 from the germline V gene are SGHDT and YYEEEE. J lost 1 base, V lost 2 bases, and 7 bases had no gene match. This CDR3 is built from 18 residues. CDR3 in DNA: TGTGCCAGCAGCTTACCACTGGGACAGGGGGCTTCTGGAAACACCATATATTTT. Translating gives CASSLPLGQGASGNTIYF.

The chain carries TRBV4-1 and TRBJ2-3, with TRBD2 identical over 7 bases. The V gene end was trimmed by 4 bases and the J gene end by 1 base; junction bases not matched to a gene: 5. This CDR3 is 15 amino acids long. Per the germline V gene, CDR1 is MGHRA and CDR2 is YSYEKL. The CDR3 nucleotides read TGCGCCAGCAGCCCCGGGACTATCCGCACAGATACGCAGTATTTT. Amino acids: CASSPGTIRTDTQYF.

The chain recombines TRBV6-5 with TRBJ1-5; D not certain. Trimming cost V 3 bases and J 4 bases, with 7 bases left between them. CDR1 is MNHEY, CDR2 SVGAGI, per germline. This CDR3 region has 13 residues. The CDR3 nucleotides are TGTGCCAGCAGTTATCAGGAAAATCAGCCCCAGCATTTT. It is translated as CASSYQENQPQHF.

This clone was detected only once. The chain employs TRBV5-6 and TRBJ2-5; maybe TRBD1 (5 bases). The CDR3 consists of 14 residues. The germline V gene has CDR1 SGHDT and CDR2 YYEEEE. Trimming left V 4 bases short and J 1 base short, with 11 bases between. The CDR3 region has the DNA TGTGCCAGCAGCCGCCTACAGGTCCAAGAGACCCAGTACTTC. Protein: CASSRLQVQETQYF.

The chain is built from TRBV7-9 and TRBJ2-7; TRBD2 matches 8 bases. From germline, CDR1 is SEHNR and CDR2 FQNEAQ (reference sequence). V lost 5 bases and J lost 12; bases outside the gene matches: 6. The CDR3 has 11 amino acids. The CDR3 DNA is TGTGCCAGCAGCGGTCGGCGGGAGGTGTACTTC. Encoded protein: CASSGRREVYF.

V is TRBV10-1 and J is TRBJ2-5; maybe TRBD2 (6 bases). Deletions cut 8 bases from V and 1 base from J, with 11 bases between. Germline loops: CDR1 WNHNN, CDR2 SYGVQD (reference sequence). The CDR3 is 13 residues long. The CDR3 sequence is CASARGIQETQYF. In DNA, the CDR3 is TGCGCCAGCGCCCGGGGGATCCAAGAGACCCAGTACTTC.

The chain links TRBV7-2 to TRBJ2-7; 9 bases fit TRBD2. J lost 2 bases, V lost 3 bases, and 5 bases had no gene match. Germline V CDR1 and CDR2: SGHTA, FQGNSA. This CDR3 region has 15 residues. The CDR3 spells CASSFSLAGTYEQYF. CDR3 nucleotide sequence: TGTGCCAGCAGCTTTAGCCTAGCGGGGACCTACGAGCAGTACTTC.

This CDR3 reads CASSEGRGQAKNIQYF. The CDR3 bases are TGTGCCAGCAGTGAGGGCAGGGGGCAGGCCAAAAACATTCAGTACTTC. The rearrangement joins TRBV25-1 to TRBJ2-4; TRBD1 aligns across 8 bases. The CDR3 totals 16 residues. Trimming took 3 bases from V and 1 from J; bases not matched to a gene: 5. The V gene's germline CDR1 is MGHDK and CDR2 SYGVNS.

The CDR3 region is CSVEVSENTEAFF. CDR3 DNA sequence: TGCAGCGTTGAAGTGTCTGAGAACACTGAAGCTTTCTTT. The chain couples TRBV29-1 to TRBJ1-1; no firm D call. The CDR3 is made up of 13 amino acids. Per the germline V gene, CDR1 is SQVTM and CDR2 is ANQGSEA. The V and J ends lost 1 base and 1 base respectively, with 7 bases between them.

The chain combines TRBV5-1 with TRBJ1-2; D may be TRBD1 (6 bases). The germline V and J ends were trimmed by 1 base and 8 bases, with 12 bases remaining between them. This CDR3 comprises 13 residues. CDR1 is SGHRS, CDR2 YFSETQ, per germline. CDR3 sequence (DNA): TGCGCCAGCAGCTTGACAGGGACGGAAGGCTACACCTTC. This translates into CASSLTGTEGYTF.

CDR3 sequence (DNA): TGCGCCAGCAGCTTGGAAGCAGGCTCCTACGAGCAGTACTTC. It translates to CASSLEAGSYEQYF. The rearrangement joins TRBV5-1 to TRBJ2-5; D remains ambiguous. The J call may be mistaken, given a closer DNA end match to TRBJ2-7. The CDR3 loop spans 14 amino acids. From germline, CDR1 is SGHRS and CDR2 YFSETQ.

The J gene is TRBJ2-1, the V gene TRBV28, with TRBD2 matching over 13 bases. The CDR3 runs 16 residues. Germline V CDR1 and CDR2: MDHEN, SYDVKM. After removal of 6 bases from V and 3 bases from J, the junction contained 5 bases not matched to a gene. DNA of the CDR3: TGTGCCAGCAGCCCGACTAGCGGGGGGCTCTACAATGAGCAGTTCTTC. Its translation is CASSPTSGGLYNEQFF.

This chain links TRBV5-1 with TRBJ2-3, with no clear D. Germline CDR1 SGHRS, CDR2 YFSETQ. The length of the CDR3 is 15 residues. V dropped 0 bases and J dropped 0 bases, with 8 bases sitting between them. The CDR3 nucleotides read TGCGCCAGCAGCTTGGGGTACAAAAGCACAGATACGCAGTATTTT. Protein product: CASSLGYKSTDTQYF.

The J gene is TRBJ1-1, the V gene TRBV21-1. TRBV21-1 represents a pseudogene. The CDR3 is 16 amino acids. The CDR3: CASSPNRGAPDTEAFF. The CDR3, as DNA: TGTGCCAGCAGCCCCAATCGAGGGGCGCCTGACACTGAAGCTTTCTTT.

The V gene is TRBV4-2, the J gene TRBJ2-3; D possibly corresponds to TRBD2 (6 bases). With 1 base removed from V and 4 bases from J, the gap between germline ends came to 12 bases. There are 15 residues in the CDR3. Looked up from germline, CDR1 is LGHNA and CDR2 is YNFKEQ. The CDR3 bases are TGTGCCAGCAGCCAAGCGAGGGGCGGGGCAGATACGCAGTATTTT. This encodes CASSQARGGADTQYF.

The gene calls are TRBV30 and TRBJ2-5, with a tentative D call TRBD1 (5 bases). CDR3 length equals 12 residues. The germline V gene has CDR1 GTSNPN and CDR2 SVGIG (reference sequence). Trimming removed 3 bases at V and 5 bases at J, with 10 bases between. CDR3 region: CAWSYRGETQYF. CDR3 sequence (DNA): TGTGCCTGGAGCTATAGGGGTGAGACCCAGTACTTC.

This clone was counted a single time. The CDR3: CASSSGGPRTEAFF. The DNA for the CDR3 is TGTGCCAGCAGCTCTGGGGGGCCTCGAACTGAAGCTTTCTTT. The chain employs TRBV7-6 and TRBJ1-1, with a weak D call TRBD1 (6 bases). The CDR3 consists of 14 residues. CDR1 and CDR2 (germline): SGHVS, FNYEAQ. V was cut by 4 bases and J by 5 bases, with 14 bases left in between.

This clone has a handful of counts. V and J are TRBV28 and TRBJ1-6; D ambiguous. CDR1 MDHEN and CDR2 SYDVKM come from the germline V gene. The CDR3 has 12 amino acids. Trimming removed 3 bases at V and 11 bases at J, with 8 bases between. CDR3 nucleotides: TGTGCCAGCAGTTTGCAACAACCACCCCTCCACTTT. Translated, it gives CASSLQQPPLHF.

The rearrangement uses TRBV7-7 and TRBJ2-2; 9 positions agree with TRBD2. V gave up 5 bases and J gave up 0 bases; unmatched junction bases: 4. CDR3 length: 16 residues. In germline, CDR1 is SSHAT, CDR2 FNYEAQ (reference sequence). The DNA of the CDR3 is TGTGCCAGCAGCCTGGCTAGCGGGACGAACACCGGGGAGCTGTTTTTT. Translated: CASSLASGTNTGELFF.

J is TRBJ2-7 and V is TRBV7-2; D tentatively fits TRBD1 or TRBD2 (6 bases each). Germline V gene data show CDR1 as SGHTA and CDR2 as FQGNSA. The ends were cut back, 6 bases at V and 5 bases at J, with 14 bases in the middle. There are 13 residues in the CDR3. The CDR3 is CASSRGVGNEQYF. The CDR3 nucleotides read TGTGCCAGCAGTAGGGGGGTGGGGAACGAGCAGTACTTC.

This clone occurred once. The J gene is TRBJ2-7, the V gene TRBV7-8, with D possibly TRBD1 on 5 matching bases. Germline CDR1 SGHVS, CDR2 FQNEAQ. The CDR3 has 13 residues. V dropped 4 bases and J dropped 6 bases, with 13 bases sitting between them. CDR3 protein: CASSSSQGSEQYF. The CDR3 coding sequence is TGTGCCAGCAGCTCGTCCCAGGGAAGCGAGCAGTACTTC.

This chain uses TRBV28 with TRBJ1-4, with D possibly being TRBD1 (5 bases). Trimming stripped 5 bases from V and 4 bases from J, with 17 bases between. CDR1 is MDHEN and CDR2 is SYDVKM in the germline V gene. The CDR3 contains 16 residues. CDR3 region: CASSTYPGRHNEKLFF. The CDR3, as DNA: TGTGCCAGCAGTACGTATCCGGGACGGCATAATGAAAAACTGTTTTTT.